The 8 T cell receptor beta chains below were found in one sample sequenced in a study of beta chain features in type 1 diabetes (dated 2018 in TCRdb). The research as a whole found: Type 1 diabetes patients showed a moderate but significant shortening of TCRB CDR3 length in all four CD4+ subsets.

The library was built by means of the immunoSEQ multiplex PCR assay. The entire isolated RNA was reverse transcribed using the High Capacity cDNA Reverse Transcription Kit, and thus expressed TCRB transcripts were sequenced. The source is immuneACCESS, and TCRdb retained only in-frame sequences with V and J called. Part of the clones is not carried over; for the studies checked, unresolved V genes explain less than half of this, and the remainder is unexplained. A total of around 600,000 clones appear in this sample, around 12% of them only once. The top ten clonotypes cover more than 0.095% of the sample. What these receptors recognize is not known. Sample: naive CD4+ T cells from blood. In the paper's terms, the cell subset or site label means: true naive CD4+ T cells. These TCRs come from a man younger than 45 with type 1 diabetes.

In this sample, this clone turned up once. V gene TRBV19 combines with J gene TRBJ1-5, with D maybe TRBD1 (6 bases). CDR1 is LNHDA, CDR2 SQIVND, per germline (reference sequence). V was pared by 5 bases and J by 11 bases, with 13 bases between. The CDR3 loop spans 12 amino acids. The CDR3 sequence is CASSVQGVSQHF. The CDR3, as DNA: TGTGCCAGTAGTGTACAGGGTGTGTCCCAGCATTTT.

The CDR3 loop reads CASGTGGDTQYF. DNA for the CDR3: TGTGCCAGCGGGACAGGGGGAGATACGCAGTATTTT. This chain joins TRBV2 and TRBJ2-3, with 11 bases lining up with TRBD1. Germline CDR1 and CDR2: SNHLY and FYNNEI. Germline trimming cut 8 bases from V and 5 bases from J; bases unmatched to any gene: 0. CDR3 length equals 12 residues.

The CDR3 DNA reads TGTGCCAGCAGCCAAGTCGCGACAGCTACCTATGGCTACACCTTC. It codes for CASSQVATATYGYTF. This chain links TRBV14 with TRBJ1-2, with a tentative D call TRBD1 (5 bases). The CDR3 is 15 residues long. CDR1 is SGHDN, CDR2 FVKESK, per germline. V lost 1 base to trimming and J lost 4 bases, with 13 bases between them. Complete variable domain (other parts from reference TRBV14 and TRBJ1-2): EAGVTQFPSHSVIEKGQTVTLRCDPISGHDNLYWYRRVMGKEIKFLLHFVKESKQDESGMPNNRFLAERTGGTYSTLKVQPAELEDSGVYFCASSQVATATYGYTFGSGTRLTVV.

This clone has a handful of counts. V and J are TRBV7-2 and TRBJ2-1; 9 bases are a match to TRBD1. Trimming cost V 3 bases and J 8 bases; bases outside gene matches: 5. The CDR3 totals 14 residues. Germline V CDR1 and CDR2: SGHTA, FQGNSA. CDR3 amino acids: CASSFGQGFDEQFF. CDR3 bases: TGTGCCAGCAGCTTCGGACAGGGGTTCGATGAGCAGTTCTTC.

In nucleotides, the CDR3 is TGTGCCTGGAGTATTAGGGGCAATCAGCCCCAGCATTTT. Its translation: CAWSIRGNQPQHF. The rearrangement uses TRBV30 and TRBJ1-5, with no clear D. The length of the CDR3 is 13 residues. The V gene lost 2 bases and the J gene lost 2 bases, with 7 bases spanning the gap. Germline V gene sequence: CDR1 GTSNPN, CDR2 SVGIG (reference sequence). Full variable domain (rest looked up from reference TRBV30 and TRBJ1-5): SQTIHQWPATLVQPVGSPLSLECTVEGTSNPNLYWYRQAAGRGLQLLFYSVGIGQISSEVPQNLSASRPQDRQFILSSKKLLLSDSGFYLCAWSIRGNQPQHFGDGTRLSIL.

The chain employs TRBV29-1 and TRBJ2-3, with a tentative D call TRBD1 (5 bases). This CDR3 comprises 13 residues. V gave up 6 bases and J gave up 0 bases, with 10 bases separating them. The germline gives CDR1 SQVTM, CDR2 ANQGSEA. The CDR3 protein is CSVGAFSTDTQYF. The CDR3 DNA reads TGCAGCGTAGGGGCGTTTAGCACAGATACGCAGTATTTT.

Regarding this clone: The same CDR3 also results from other DNA sequences found in this sample. The chain carries TRBV5-6 and TRBJ1-2; D is uncertain. This CDR3 spans 11 amino acids. CDR1 is SGHDT, CDR2 YYEEEE, per germline. V lost 1 base, J lost 2 bases, and 0 bases lay in between. The CDR3: CASSLNYGYTF. The CDR3 DNA sequence: TGTGCCAGCAGCTTGAACTATGGCTACACCTTC.

There are a few counts of this clone. The chain combines TRBV9 with TRBJ2-5, with 12 nucleotides matching TRBD2. The better agreement between TRBJ2-7 and the DNA end casts doubt on the J call. This CDR3 contains 15 residues. CDR1 and CDR2 (germline): SGDLS, YYNGEE. CDR3 DNA sequence: TGTGCCAGCAGCCCCATGACTAGCGGGGGTTACGAGCAGTACTTC. It yields the protein CASSPMTSGGYEQYF.